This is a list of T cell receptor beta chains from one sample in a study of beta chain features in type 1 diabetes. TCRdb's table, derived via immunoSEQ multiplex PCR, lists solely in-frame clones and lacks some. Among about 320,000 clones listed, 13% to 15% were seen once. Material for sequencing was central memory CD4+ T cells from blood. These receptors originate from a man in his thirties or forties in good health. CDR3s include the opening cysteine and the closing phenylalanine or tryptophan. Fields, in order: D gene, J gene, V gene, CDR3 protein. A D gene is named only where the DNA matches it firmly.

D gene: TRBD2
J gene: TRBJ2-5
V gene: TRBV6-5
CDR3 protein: CASSYSSGRGETQYF

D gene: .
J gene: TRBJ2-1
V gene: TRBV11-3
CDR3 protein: CASSLVAGSKNEQFF

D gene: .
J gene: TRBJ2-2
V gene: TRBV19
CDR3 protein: CASSRDRSGELFF

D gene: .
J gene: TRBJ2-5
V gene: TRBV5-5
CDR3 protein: CASSGSAQETQYF

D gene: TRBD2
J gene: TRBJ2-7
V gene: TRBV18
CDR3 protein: CASSRLAGGDEQYF

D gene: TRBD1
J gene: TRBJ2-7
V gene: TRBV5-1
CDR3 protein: CASSLGQGSYEQYF

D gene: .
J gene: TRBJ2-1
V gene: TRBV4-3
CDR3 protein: CASSQGLGTQRHEQFF

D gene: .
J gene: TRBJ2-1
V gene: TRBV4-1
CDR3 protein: CATDNEQFF

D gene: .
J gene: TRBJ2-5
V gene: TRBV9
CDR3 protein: CASSANTVAYQETQYF

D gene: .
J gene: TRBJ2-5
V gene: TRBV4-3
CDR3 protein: CASSQVGGKETQYF

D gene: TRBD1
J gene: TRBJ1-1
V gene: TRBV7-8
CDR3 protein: CASSLAGGVNTEAFF

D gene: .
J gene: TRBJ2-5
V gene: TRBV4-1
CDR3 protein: CASSQPEGTQYF

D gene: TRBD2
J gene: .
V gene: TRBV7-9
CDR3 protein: CASRQSGNSYNEQFF

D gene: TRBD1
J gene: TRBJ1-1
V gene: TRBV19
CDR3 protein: CASSLDRGGGTEAFF

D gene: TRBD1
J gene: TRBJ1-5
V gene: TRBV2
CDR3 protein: CATTRDRNNQPQHF

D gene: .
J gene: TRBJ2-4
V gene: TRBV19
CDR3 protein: CASSIPGPNIQYF

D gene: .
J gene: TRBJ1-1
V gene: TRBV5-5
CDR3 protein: CASSQDPGRLNTEAFF

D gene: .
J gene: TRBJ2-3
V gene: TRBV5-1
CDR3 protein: CASSSFSGFTDTQYF

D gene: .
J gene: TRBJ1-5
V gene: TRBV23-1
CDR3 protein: CASSQCPVGSNQPQHF

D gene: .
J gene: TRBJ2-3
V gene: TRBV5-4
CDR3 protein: CASSLGQGRTDTQYF

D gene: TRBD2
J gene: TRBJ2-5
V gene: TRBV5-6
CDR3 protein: CASSTGLAGRETQYF

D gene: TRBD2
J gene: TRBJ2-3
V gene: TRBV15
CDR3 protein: CATSRGLAGDTDTQYF

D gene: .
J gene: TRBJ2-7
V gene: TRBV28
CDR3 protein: CASRPYRGLDSYEQYF

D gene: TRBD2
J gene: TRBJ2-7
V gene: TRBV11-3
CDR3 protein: CASSLNAGGYEQYF

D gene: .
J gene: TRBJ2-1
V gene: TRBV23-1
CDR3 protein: CASRIGRDDEQFF

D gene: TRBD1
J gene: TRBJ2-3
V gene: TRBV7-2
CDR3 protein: CASSTGQLVADTQYF

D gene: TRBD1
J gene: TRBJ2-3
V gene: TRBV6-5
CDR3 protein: CASRVDRGLFDTQYF

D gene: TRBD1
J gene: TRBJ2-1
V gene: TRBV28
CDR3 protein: CASSLLPGQGVECEQFF

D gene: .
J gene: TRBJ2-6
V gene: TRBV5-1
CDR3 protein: CASSLAAGSGANVLTF

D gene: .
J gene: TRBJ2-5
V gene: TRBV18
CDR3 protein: CASSPPLAEQETQYF

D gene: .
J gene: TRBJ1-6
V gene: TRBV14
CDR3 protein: CASSLGQGISPLHF

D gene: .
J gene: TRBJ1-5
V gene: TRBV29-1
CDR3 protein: CSVVEVRTGPQHF

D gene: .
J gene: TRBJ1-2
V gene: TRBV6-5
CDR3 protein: CASSQQGEGYTF

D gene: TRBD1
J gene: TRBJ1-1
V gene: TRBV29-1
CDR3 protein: CSGLSRGTGTEAFF

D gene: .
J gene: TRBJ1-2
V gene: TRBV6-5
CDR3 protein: CASLSGTSGYTF

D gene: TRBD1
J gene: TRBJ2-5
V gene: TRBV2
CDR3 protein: CASSRQGQRQETQYF

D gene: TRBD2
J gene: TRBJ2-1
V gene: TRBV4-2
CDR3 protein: CASSSRDGRAVEQFF

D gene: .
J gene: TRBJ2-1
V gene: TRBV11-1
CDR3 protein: CASSPHSRDNEQFF

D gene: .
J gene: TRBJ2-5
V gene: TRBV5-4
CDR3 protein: CASSLGGVRETQYF

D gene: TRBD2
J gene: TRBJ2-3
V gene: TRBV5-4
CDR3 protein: CASSLDQRGSTDTQYF

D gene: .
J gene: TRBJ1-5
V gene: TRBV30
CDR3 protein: CACATGGNQPQHF

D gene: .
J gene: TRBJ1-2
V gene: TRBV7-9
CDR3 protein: CASIKTGIGYGYTF

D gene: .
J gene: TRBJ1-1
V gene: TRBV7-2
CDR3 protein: CASSFDSNTEAFF

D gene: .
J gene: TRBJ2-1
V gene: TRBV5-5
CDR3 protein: CASSAGDTYNNEQFF

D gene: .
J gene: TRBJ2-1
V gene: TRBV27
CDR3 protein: CASRPTLHRASYNEQFF

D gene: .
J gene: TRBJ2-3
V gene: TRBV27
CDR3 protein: CASSLEVSRPDTQYF

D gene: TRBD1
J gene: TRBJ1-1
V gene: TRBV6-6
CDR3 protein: CASRRGPASMNTEAFF

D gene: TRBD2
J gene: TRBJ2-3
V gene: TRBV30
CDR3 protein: CAWSPLTSGRAAQYF

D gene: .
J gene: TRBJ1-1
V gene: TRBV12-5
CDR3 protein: CASAPGMTEAFF

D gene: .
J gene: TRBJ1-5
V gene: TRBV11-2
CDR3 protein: CASSFTADQPQHF

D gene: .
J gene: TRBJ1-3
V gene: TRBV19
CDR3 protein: CAAGVKTGNTIYF

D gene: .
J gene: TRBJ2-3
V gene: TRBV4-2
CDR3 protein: CASSQTTGGADTQYF

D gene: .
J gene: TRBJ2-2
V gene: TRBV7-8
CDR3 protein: CASSPSGHPNTGELFF

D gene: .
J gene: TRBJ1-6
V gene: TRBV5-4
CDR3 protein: CASSQDLGAILGSPLHF

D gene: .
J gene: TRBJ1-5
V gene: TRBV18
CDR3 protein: CASSPPSNQPQHF